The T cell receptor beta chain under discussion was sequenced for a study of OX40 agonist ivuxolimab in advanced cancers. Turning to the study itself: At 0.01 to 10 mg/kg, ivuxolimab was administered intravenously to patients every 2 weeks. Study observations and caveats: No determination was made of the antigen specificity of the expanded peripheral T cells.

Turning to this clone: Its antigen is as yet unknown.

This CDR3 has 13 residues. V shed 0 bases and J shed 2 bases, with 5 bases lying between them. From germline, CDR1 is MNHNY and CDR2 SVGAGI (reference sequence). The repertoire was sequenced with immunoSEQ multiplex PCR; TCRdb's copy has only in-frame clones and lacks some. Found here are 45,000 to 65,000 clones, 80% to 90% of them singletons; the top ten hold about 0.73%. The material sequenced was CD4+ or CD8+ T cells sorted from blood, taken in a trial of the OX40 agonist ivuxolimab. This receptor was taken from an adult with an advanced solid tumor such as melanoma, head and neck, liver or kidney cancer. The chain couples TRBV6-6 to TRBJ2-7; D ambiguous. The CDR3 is CASSYSRAYEQYF. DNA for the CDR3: TGTGCCAGCAGTTACTCTCGCGCCTACGAGCAGTACTTC.